Presented here are 16 T cell receptor beta chains from one specimen sequenced in a study of blood T cell repertoires in COVID-19. Clones were sequenced by immunoSEQ multiplex PCR, and TCRdb holds only the in-frame ones, with some missing. Here the sample spans roughly 330,000 clones, around 87% being singletons. The specimen was PBMCs or T cells enriched from blood (not recorded which). These receptors all stem from a young woman who had recovered from COVID-19.

The rearrangement links TRBV9 to TRBJ1-2; possible D gene TRBD1, 5 bases. Deletions cut 0 bases from V and 5 bases from J, with 8 bases between. Looked up from germline, CDR1 is SGDLS and CDR2 is YYNGEE. This CDR3 spans 13 amino acids. CDR3 DNA sequence: TGTGCCAGCAGCGTAGTGGAGGGGTATGGCTACACCTTC. Translating it yields CASSVVEGYGYTF.

This chain connects TRBV7-2 to TRBJ2-7, with D uncertain. With 5 bases removed from V and 0 bases from J, the gap between germline ends came to 11 bases. This CDR3 comprises 14 residues. Germline V gives CDR1 SGHTA, CDR2 FQGNSA. CDR3 amino acids: CASSTNPSSYEQYF. CDR3 nucleotide sequence: TGTGCCAGCAGCACCAACCCGAGCTCCTACGAGCAGTACTTC.

The V and J genes are TRBV4-2 and TRBJ1-2; 7 bases agree with TRBD1. V was pared by 4 bases and J by 5 bases, with 25 bases of the junction left unmatched. CDR1 LGHNA and CDR2 YNFKEQ come from the germline V gene. The CDR3 runs 20 residues. The CDR3 reads CASSLQEGEETGTYFYGYTF. The CDR3 DNA follows: TGTGCCAGCAGCCTACAAGAGGGGGAGGAGACAGGGACGTACTTTTATGGCTACACCTTC.

V gene TRBV6-7 combines with J gene TRBJ1-1; D remains ambiguous. TRBV6-7 is sorted into the ORF group, with uncertain function. The V and J ends lost 5 bases and 11 bases respectively, with 12 bases between them. The CDR3 has 11 amino acids. The CDR3 sequence: CASSATKEAFF. In DNA, the CDR3 is TGTGCCAGCAGTGCAACCAAGGAGGCTTTCTTT.

The genes are TRBV7-9 and TRBJ2-7; possibly TRBD1 for D (5 bases). CDR1 and CDR2 (germline): SEHNR, FQNEAQ (reference sequence). Trimming shortened V by 4 bases and J by 6 bases, and 19 bases separated the two germline ends. The CDR3 length is 15 residues. CDR3 protein: CASSSPLGSGREQYF. The CDR3 region has the DNA TGTGCCAGCAGCTCACCCTTAGGCTCAGGGCGCGAGCAGTACTTC.

The chain links TRBV30 to TRBJ1-2; D perhaps matches TRBD1 (5 bases). V was pared by 5 bases and J by 4 bases, with 8 bases between. The CDR3 contains 11 residues. Germline V gene sequence: CDR1 GTSNPN, CDR2 SVGIG (reference sequence). The CDR3 sequence: CAWSTAYGYTF. The DNA for the CDR3 is TGTGCCTGGTCGACAGCCTATGGCTACACCTTC.

The rearrangement links TRBV5-8 to TRBJ1-2, with D unclear. V lost 1 base and J 11 bases, leaving 9 bases between the germline ends. The CDR3 totals 11 residues. Germline V gives CDR1 SGHTS, CDR2 YDEGEE. For the CDR3, the DNA is TGTGCCAGCAGCTTGTACCAGCGGTACACCTTC. Its translation is CASSLYQRYTF. Drawing the rest from reference TRBV5-8 and TRBJ1-2, the complete variable domain is EAGVTQSPTHLIKTRGQQATLRCSPISGHTSVYWYQQALGLGLQFLLWYDEGEERNRGNFPPRFSGRQFPNYSSELNVNALELEDSALYLCASSLYQRYTFGSGTRLTVV.

The J gene is TRBJ1-4, the V gene TRBV6-5; TRBD1 agrees at 12 bases. V lost 7 bases and J lost 5; bases outside the gene matches: 5. Germline CDR1 reads MNHEY; CDR2 reads SVGAGI. The CDR3 is 15 residues long. The CDR3 region has the DNA TGTGCCAGCATACGGGACAGGGGGCCGAATGAAAAACTGTTTTTT. Encoded protein: CASIRDRGPNEKLFF.

The rearrangement uses TRBV3-1 (or the pseudogene TRBV3-2) and TRBJ2-7; tentative D call: TRBD1 (8 bases). The CDR3 runs to 16 residues. Between the trimmed V and J ends, which lost 0 bases and 3 bases, there was a span of 15 bases. Germline assignment: CDR1 LGHDT and CDR2 YNNKEL (reference sequence). CDR3 amino acids: CASSQEGSGTGYEQYF. CDR3 coding DNA: TGTGCCAGCAGCCAAGAGGGGAGCGGGACAGGCTACGAGCAGTACTTC.

The rearrangement joins TRBV6-4 to TRBJ1-1; D ambiguous. The germline V gene has CDR1 MRHNA and CDR2 SNTAGT. Trimming stripped 4 bases from V and 7 bases from J, with 13 bases between. The CDR3 runs 13 residues. The CDR3 spells CASSVEVESEAFF. The CDR3 coding sequence is TGTGCCAGCAGTGTCGAAGTGGAGAGTGAAGCTTTCTTT.

This CDR3 reads CASSEWGRSGANVLTF. The CDR3, as DNA: TGTGCCAGCAGTGAATGGGGCAGGTCTGGGGCCAACGTCCTGACTTTC. This chain joins TRBV2 and TRBJ2-6, with a possible D match to TRBD1 (5 bases). The CDR3 is made up of 16 amino acids. Between the trimmed V and J ends, which lost 2 bases and 1 base, there was a span of 9 bases. Germline loops: CDR1 SNHLY, CDR2 FYNNEI.

The rearrangement uses TRBV3-1 (or the pseudogene TRBV3-2) and TRBJ2-1; no reliable D call. The ends were cut back, 2 bases at V and 10 bases at J, with 6 bases in the middle. CDR3 length: 11 residues. Germline lookup yields CDR1 LGHDT and CDR2 YNNKEL (reference sequence). The CDR3 DNA sequence: TGTGCCAGCAGCCAATCTAGAGAGCAGTTCTTC. Translated, it gives CASSQSREQFF.

V usage is TRBV4-1 and J usage is TRBJ1-4, with unresolved D. This CDR3 has 14 residues. V was pared by 1 base and J by 6 bases, with 9 bases between. Germline V gene sequence: CDR1 MGHRA, CDR2 YSYEKL. The DNA of the CDR3 is TGCGCCAGCAGCCAAGGCCCCGGTGATGAAAAACTGTTTTTT. Its protein product is CASSQGPGDEKLFF.

This chain links TRBV7-2 with TRBJ1-1; D possibly corresponds to TRBD1 (5 bases). The CDR3 is made up of 16 amino acids. Germline V gene lookup returns CDR1 SGHTA and CDR2 FQGNSA. V was clipped by 0 bases and J by 4 bases, with 15 bases between them. As DNA, the CDR3 is TGTGCCAGCAGCTTAGCAAGGGGTTCCTACGGCACTGAAGCTTTCTTT. Translation: CASSLARGSYGTEAFF.

This sequence joins TRBV13 and TRBJ1-3; D is unresolved. The ends were cut back, 3 bases at V and 1 base at J, with 7 bases in the middle. The CDR3 contains 14 residues. The V gene's germline CDR1 is PRHDT and CDR2 FYEKMQ (reference sequence). Written as DNA, the CDR3 is TGTGCCAGCAGCTTTCCAGAATCTGGAAACACCATATATTTT. Protein product: CASSFPESGNTIYF.

The chain links TRBV27 to TRBJ1-2, with 8 nucleotides matching TRBD1. Germline assignment: CDR1 MNHEY and CDR2 SMNVEV (reference sequence). Trimming cost V 5 bases and J 3 bases; bases outside gene matches: 2. CDR3 size: 13 residues. The CDR3 reads CASSPDRDYGYTF. CDR3 DNA: TGTGCCAGCAGTCCGGACAGGGACTATGGCTACACCTTC.